The 14 T cell receptor beta chains presented below share a single source sample, sequenced in a study of cytomegalovirus exposure and HLA in healthy donors. PCR used 60 Vbeta primers and 13 Jbeta primers. The table came from immunoSEQ multiplex PCR; TCRdb's copy has only in-frame clones and leaves some out. Of about 210,000 clones listed, approximately 79% are singletons. Sequencing input: PBMCs. These TCRs come from a male donor in good health and CMV-seronegative.

The gene calls are TRBV18 and TRBJ2-7; D possibly corresponds to TRBD2 (5 bases). The CDR3 is 15 residues long. The germline V gene has CDR1 KGHSH and CDR2 LQKENI. V shed 3 bases and J shed 2 bases, with 14 bases lying between them. CDR3 nucleotides: TGTGCCAGCTCACCTCCGGGGAGACTGACCTACGAGCAGTACTTC. Protein sequence: CASSPPGRLTYEQYF.

CDR3 DNA: TGTGCCAGCAGTTTCTATGCCAACGGGTTGTACGAGCAGTACTTC. It yields the protein CASSFYANGLYEQYF. The chain uses TRBV28 and TRBJ2-5, with unresolved D. TRBJ2-7 matches the DNA end more closely, so the J call is doubtful. Germline V gives CDR1 MDHEN, CDR2 SYDVKM. The CDR3 is 15 amino acids.

The chain has TRBV7-9 and TRBJ2-7, with TRBD1 matching over 9 bases. CDR1 SEHNR and CDR2 FQNEAQ come from the germline V gene (reference sequence). This CDR3 has 14 residues. J lost 5 bases, V lost 5 bases, and 7 bases had no gene match. The CDR3 loop reads CASSPGQGWNEQYF. CDR3 DNA: TGTGCCAGCAGCCCGGGACAGGGTTGGAACGAGCAGTACTTC.

The rearrangement uses TRBV28 and TRBJ1-6; 8 bases map to TRBD1. With 3 bases clipped from V and 5 bases from J, the junction kept 3 bases outside the gene matches. The CDR3 runs 15 residues. CDR1 is MDHEN, CDR2 SYDVKM, per germline. The DNA for the CDR3 is TGTGCCAGCAGTTTCTGGACAGGGAATAATTCACCCCTCCACTTT. Protein sequence: CASSFWTGNNSPLHF.

V gene TRBV29-1 combines with J gene TRBJ2-1, with D maybe TRBD2 (6 bases). The CDR3 extends over 16 amino acids. Germline-derived CDR1 and CDR2 are SQVTM and ANQGSEA. The V gene lost 1 base and the J gene lost 9 bases, with 22 bases spanning the gap. CDR3: CSVEGGGNRPSIEQFF. Here the CDR3 DNA reads TGCAGCGTTGAAGGGGGCGGGAATCGACCTTCGATTGAGCAGTTCTTC.

The V call is TRBV7-9, the J call TRBJ2-3; TRBD2 matches 7 bases. V was pared by 8 bases and J by 4 bases, with 9 bases of the junction left unmatched. Germline V gene sequence: CDR1 SEHNR, CDR2 FQNEAQ (reference sequence). This CDR3 has 14 amino acids. The CDR3 spells CASVVAGGSDTQYF. CDR3 nucleotide sequence: TGTGCCAGCGTGGTAGCGGGCGGGTCAGATACGCAGTATTTT.

The chain is built from TRBV10-2 and TRBJ1-3, with D hard to call. The DNA end favors TRBJ2-2, so the J call may be wrong. The CDR3 contains 17 residues. Looked up from germline, CDR1 is WSHSY and CDR2 is SAAADI. The CDR3 spells CASSAQPWTASTGELFF. CDR3 DNA sequence: TGCGCCAGCAGTGCCCAACCTTGGACGGCTTCAACCGGGGAGCTGTTTTTT.

This clone came up once. The chain has TRBV9 and TRBJ1-2; TRBD1 aligns across 11 bases. V shed 4 bases and J 8 bases; nucleotides not matched to a gene: 7. There are 14 residues in the CDR3. The germline CDR1 and CDR2 sequences are SGDLS and YYNGEE. The chain's CDR3 is CASSIRDRGYGYTF. In DNA form, the CDR3 reads TGTGCCAGCAGCATTCGGGACAGGGGGTACGGCTACACCTTC.

The chain combines TRBV6-1 with TRBJ2-7, with D possibly being TRBD1 (5 bases). The CDR3 covers 16 residues. Trimming removed 1 base from V and 0 bases from J, with 13 bases in between. Germline V gene lookup returns CDR1 MNHNS and CDR2 SASEGT. In nucleotides, the CDR3 is TGTGCCAGCAGTGAAGAGACAGAGCCGGTCTCCTACGAGCAGTACTTC. Residues: CASSEETEPVSYEQYF.

The CDR3 sequence is CASSLVGTTSPLHF. The CDR3, as DNA: TGTGCCAGCAGTTTGGTAGGGACTACTTCACCCCTCCACTTT. V and J are TRBV27 and TRBJ1-6, with D possibly TRBD1 on 5 matching bases. V was pared by 3 bases and J by 9 bases, with 12 bases between. The germline V gene has CDR1 MNHEY and CDR2 SMNVEV (reference sequence). This CDR3 region has 14 residues.

V usage is TRBV7-2 and J usage is TRBJ1-2; the D gene is possibly TRBD1 (6 bases). The CDR3 consists of 14 residues. Germline loops: CDR1 SGHTA, CDR2 FQGNSA. V was clipped by 6 bases and J by 7 bases, with 18 bases between them. DNA of the CDR3: TGTGCCAGCAGGCCTACAGGGCTGGTTCCTGGCTACACCTTC. Protein sequence: CASRPTGLVPGYTF.

This chain joins TRBV12-5 and TRBJ2-5, with TRBD1 matching over 9 bases. The CDR3 loop spans 17 amino acids. J was trimmed by 4 bases and V by 7 bases; bases with no gene match: 16. Per the germline V gene, CDR1 is LGHNT and CDR2 is FRNRAP. The CDR3 DNA follows: TGTGCTAGTGCGATTCTCCCCGGGACAGGGAGAGGAGAGACCCAGTACTTC. Its protein is CASAILPGTGRGETQYF. The full variable domain, rest sourced from reference TRBV12-5 and TRBJ2-5, is DARVTQTPRHKVTEMGQEVTMRCQPILGHNTVFWYRQTMMQGLELLAYFRNRAPLDDSGMPKDRFSAEMPDATLATLKIQPSEPRDSAVYFCASAILPGTGRGETQYFGPGTRLLVL.

This chain connects TRBV4-3 to TRBJ2-1; TRBD1 matches at 9 bases. The germline CDR1 and CDR2 sequences are LGHNA and YSLEER. V lost 1 base, J lost 3 bases, and 1 base stayed unmatched. The CDR3 has 15 amino acids. CDR3 in DNA: TGCGCCAGCAGCCAAGGACAGGGGGGCTACAATGAGCAGTTCTTC. It codes for CASSQGQGGYNEQFF.

V and J are TRBV28 and TRBJ1-3, with D hard to call. Germline V gene lookup returns CDR1 MDHEN and CDR2 SYDVKM. The V end was cut by 5 bases, the J end by 0 bases, with 14 bases between. This CDR3 is 16 amino acids long. The CDR3 bases are TGTGCCAGCAGTCCGAACTCCAGAGGCTCTGGAAACACCATATATTTT. Protein sequence: CASSPNSRGSGNTIYF. The full variable domain, rest sourced from reference TRBV28 and TRBJ1-3, is DVKVTQSSRYLVKRTGEKVFLECVQDMDHENMFWYRQDPGLGLRLIYFSYDVKMKEKGDIPEGYSVSREKKERFSLILESASTNQTSMYLCASSPNSRGSGNTIYFGEGSWLTVV.